A single sample gave rise to the 16 T cell receptor beta chains below, sequenced in a study of early T cells in non-severe SARS-CoV-2 infection (dated by TCRdb to the early 2020s). Libraries were made using 5' RACE. These reads were obtained on a NextSeq 500. TCRdb itself trimmed the public reads at Q25 with fastp, ran MiXCR and retained productive beta chains. Under each unique CDR3 protein, matching rows form one entry showing the most common genes and DNA. This sample gives tens of thousands of distinct CDR3 sequences in total; roughly 5.7% of them show up just once. The ten most abundant clones make up approximately 5.4% of the sample. Sample: whole blood, taken at baseline. The receptors shown here come from an adult who was a healthcare worker with PCR-confirmed SARS-CoV-2 infection or an uninfected control (not recorded which).

The sample holds many counts of this clonotype. The CDR3 is CASIYRSATKYGYTF. The CDR3 bases are TGTGCCAGCATTTATCGGAGCGCGACCAAGTATGGCTACACCTTC. V and J are TRBV6-1 and TRBJ1-2; no clear D. The CDR3 has 15 amino acids. The germline CDR1 and CDR2 sequences are MNHNS and SASEGT. V was clipped by 7 bases and J by 5 bases, with 20 bases between them.

Many counts were recorded for this clonotype. The chain combines TRBV7-9 with TRBJ2-3; D ambiguous. This CDR3 comprises 17 residues. In germline, CDR1 is SEHNR, CDR2 FQNEAQ (reference sequence). V lost 7 bases to trimming and J lost 2 bases, with 22 bases between them. The CDR3 protein is CASTKGVTGSFTDTQYF. In DNA, the CDR3 is TGTGCCAGCACAAAGGGTGTCACCGGATCGTTCACAGATACGCAGTATTTT.

This clonotype occurred many times. The chain combines TRBV11-2 with TRBJ2-1; D is unclear. Germline V gene lookup returns CDR1 SGHAT and CDR2 FQNNGV. CDR3 length: 13 amino acids. V was trimmed by 6 bases and J by 10 bases, leaving 16 bases between them. This CDR3 is CASRSDTLREQFF. In DNA form, the CDR3 reads TGTGCCAGCAGGTCAGATACCCTGAGGGAGCAGTTCTTC.

There are many counts of this clonotype. This sequence joins TRBV19 and TRBJ2-5; 10 positions match TRBD1. Germline CDR1 is LNHDA and CDR2 is SQIVND (reference sequence). V lost 6 bases, J lost 4 bases, and 2 bases stayed unmatched. This CDR3 spans 13 amino acids. CDR3 region: CASRRQGAETQYF. CDR3 in DNA: TGTGCCAGTAGGAGACAGGGGGCAGAGACCCAGTACTTC.

This clonotype was detected ten times or more. This rearrangement joins TRBV7-2 to TRBJ2-7; D tentatively fits TRBD1 or TRBD2 (5 bases each). The CDR3 is 14 amino acids. V was clipped by 1 base and J by 5 bases, with 12 bases between them. CDR1 and CDR2 from the germline V gene are SGHTA and FQGNSA. CDR3 nucleotides: TGTGCCAGCAGCTTAGTTCGGGACCACAACGAGCAGTACTTC. Translation: CASSLVRDHNEQYF. Based on the CDR3 plus reference TRBV7-2 and TRBJ2-7, the full variable domain is GAGVSQSPSNKVTEKGKDVELRCDPISGHTALYWYRQSLGQGLEFLIYFQGNSAPDKSGLPSDRFSAERTGGSVSTLTIQRTQQEDSAVYLCASSLVRDHNEQYFGPGTRLTVT.

This clonotype occurred a few times. The chain links TRBV12-3 or TRBV12-4 to TRBJ2-7; 11 nucleotides align to TRBD2. The length of the CDR3 is 13 residues. V dropped 11 bases and J dropped 7; count of bases not matched to a gene: 10. Here the CDR3 DNA reads TGTGCCGTCTCGACTAGCGGGATTGGGGAGCAGTACTTC. This sequence encodes CAVSTSGIGEQYF.

This clonotype came up many times. The V and J genes are TRBV10-2 and TRBJ2-3; D not resolved. Trimming cost V 9 bases and J 0 bases, with 7 bases left between them. The CDR3 runs 12 residues. CDR1 and CDR2 (germline): WSHSY, SAAADI. CDR3 nucleotide sequence: TGCGCCAGTTGGAGAAGCACAGATACGCAGTATTTT. Its translation is CASWRSTDTQYF.

This clonotype appeared many times. The chain links TRBV19 to TRBJ2-1; 10 bases are a match to TRBD2. J was trimmed by 6 bases and V by 2 bases; bases with no gene match: 13. CDR1 LNHDA and CDR2 SQIVND come from the germline V gene (reference sequence). The CDR3 totals 18 residues. CDR3 sequence reads: CASSIIRPSSGRVNEQFF. DNA for the CDR3: TGTGCCAGTAGTATAATCCGGCCTTCTAGCGGGAGAGTCAATGAGCAGTTCTTC.

The V gene is TRBV10-2, the J gene TRBJ1-1; TRBD1 matches at 11 bases. Germline V gene data show CDR1 as WSHSY and CDR2 as SAAADI. The CDR3 runs 15 residues. V shed 2 bases and J 9 bases; nucleotides not matched to a gene: 8. CDR3 loop: CASSEPRTGGAKAFF. In DNA, the CDR3 is TGCGCCAGCAGTGAGCCGAGGACAGGGGGCGCGAAAGCTTTCTTT.

The chain carries TRBV20-1 and TRBJ1-6; a weak D match, TRBD1 (6 bases). This CDR3 has 16 amino acids. Trimming took off 3 bases at V and 5 bases at J, with 17 bases between the two ends. Germline-derived CDR1 and CDR2 are DFQATT and SNEGSKA (reference sequence). CDR3 sequence: CSASHSGTLDNSPLHF. In DNA form, the CDR3 reads TGCAGTGCTAGCCATTCCGGGACACTTGATAATTCACCCCTCCACTTT.

This clonotype has a count of ten or more. The CDR3 DNA follows: TGTGCCAGCAGGAAGGTAGGAGGTAGCACAGATACGCAGTATTTT. Encoded protein: CASRKVGGSTDTQYF. This chain uses TRBV27 with TRBJ2-3; D is possibly TRBD2 (5 bases). V was pared by 6 bases and J by 0 bases, with 13 bases between. Germline values: CDR1 MNHEY, CDR2 SMNVEV (reference sequence). CDR3 size: 15 residues.

In this sample, this clonotype turned up many times. This chain connects TRBV15 to TRBJ1-1; D gene ambiguous. V dropped 4 bases and J dropped 0 bases, with 6 bases sitting between them. CDR1 LNHNV and CDR2 YYDKDF come from the germline V gene (reference sequence). The CDR3 consists of 13 residues. The CDR3 region is CATSKYLNTEAFF. The CDR3 bases are TGTGCCACCAGCAAATACCTGAACACTGAAGCTTTCTTT.

This clonotype showed up many times. Written as DNA, the CDR3 is TGTGCCAGCAGCCGATCCATTAGCGGGGATACCTACGAGCAGTACTTC. This translates into CASSRSISGDTYEQYF. The chain is built from TRBV7-9 and TRBJ2-7; 8 bases line up with TRBD2. Germline-derived CDR1 and CDR2 are SEHNR and FQNEAQ (reference sequence). The CDR3 sequence is 16 residues long. The V and J ends lost 5 bases and 2 bases, in that order; junction bases with no gene match: 11. Filled out from reference TRBV7-9 and TRBJ2-7, the complete variable domain reads DTGVSQNPRHKITKRGQNVTFRCDPISEHNRLYWYRQTLGQGPEFLTYFQNEAQLEKSRLLSDRFSAERPKGSFSTLEIQRTEQGDSAMYLCASSRSISGDTYEQYFGPGTRLTVT.

This clonotype came up many times. The rearrangement joins TRBV12-3 or TRBV12-4 to TRBJ1-4; D not resolved. The CDR3 length is 15 residues. Between the trimmed V and J ends, which lost 5 bases and 7 bases, there was a span of 17 bases. CDR3 in DNA: TGTGCCAGCAGTACCCAAGGGTTGGCCGGTGAAAAACTGTTTTTT. This translates into CASSTQGLAGEKLFF.

This clonotype was counted a few times. This rearrangement joins TRBV3-1 to TRBJ2-6; D not certain. Germline lookup yields CDR1 LGHDT and CDR2 YNNKEL (reference sequence). This CDR3 has 15 residues. Trimming took off 5 bases at V and 0 bases at J, with 8 bases between the two ends. CDR3 residues: CASSVMSSGANVLTF. The CDR3 nucleotides are TGTGCCAGCAGCGTCATGAGCTCTGGGGCCAACGTCCTGACTTTC.

This rearrangement joins TRBV18 to TRBJ1-5; no firm D call. Germline lookup yields CDR1 KGHSH and CDR2 LQKENI. The CDR3 contains 15 residues. V gave up 3 bases and J gave up 0 bases, with 9 bases separating them. CDR3 in amino acids: CASSPTPDSNQPQHF. CDR3 nucleotides: TGTGCCAGCTCACCGACACCCGATAGCAATCAGCCCCAGCATTTT.